This T cell receptor beta chain comes out of a study of blood T cell repertoires in COVID-19. As for the study in general: PBMCs, B-cell-depleted T cells, or T cells provided the cDNA or gDNA that made up the material.

CDR3 size: 14 residues. The V end was cut by 5 bases, the J end by 0 bases, with 11 bases between. CDR1 and CDR2 (germline): SQVTM, ANQGSEA. TCRdb keeps only in-frame clones here, not all; method: immunoSEQ multiplex PCR. The table has about 55,000 clones, 65% to 90% seen once. This chain connects TRBV29-1 to TRBJ2-1; D ambiguous. This TCR derives from a human donor in a cohort sampled during active COVID-19. The specimen was peripheral blood. The CDR3 coding sequence is TGCAGCGTTTGTCCCAAGAGCTCCTACAATGAGCAGTTCTTC. It encodes CSVCPKSSYNEQFF.